This record covers a single TCR beta chain. Antigen specificity is unknown. The CDR3 loop spans 13 amino acids. Trimming removed 5 bases from V and 7 bases from J, with 9 bases in between. CDR1 is SGHTA, CDR2 FQGTGA, per germline. This table comes from immunoSEQ multiplex PCR, and its TCRdb copy is limited to in-frame clones, with some not included. The table includes about 2.4 million clones, 80% to 95% detected once. Donors, healthy HIV-negative adults, lacked recent acute infections or vaccinations. The study drew all its donors from Caucasian adults living in Nashville, Tennessee. This record comes from a study of shared clonotypes between healthy human individuals. Background on the study: Each donor contributed plates that comprised three CD4 naive, three CD4 memory, two CD8 naive and one CD8 memory. General study results and limits: The researchers took only blood, and tissue repertoires probably look different.

The genes are TRBV7-3 and TRBJ1-6; D unclear. This TCR came from a man aged 18 to 35 in good health. Some clones in this sample may be carry-over from other donors' samples. Sequencing was performed on naive CD4+ T cells from PBMCs. Subset here: CD45RA+ positively selected. DNA for the CDR3: TGTGCCAGCAGCCTCCTCCAAAATTCACCCCTCCACTTT. It yields the protein CASSLLQNSPLHF.